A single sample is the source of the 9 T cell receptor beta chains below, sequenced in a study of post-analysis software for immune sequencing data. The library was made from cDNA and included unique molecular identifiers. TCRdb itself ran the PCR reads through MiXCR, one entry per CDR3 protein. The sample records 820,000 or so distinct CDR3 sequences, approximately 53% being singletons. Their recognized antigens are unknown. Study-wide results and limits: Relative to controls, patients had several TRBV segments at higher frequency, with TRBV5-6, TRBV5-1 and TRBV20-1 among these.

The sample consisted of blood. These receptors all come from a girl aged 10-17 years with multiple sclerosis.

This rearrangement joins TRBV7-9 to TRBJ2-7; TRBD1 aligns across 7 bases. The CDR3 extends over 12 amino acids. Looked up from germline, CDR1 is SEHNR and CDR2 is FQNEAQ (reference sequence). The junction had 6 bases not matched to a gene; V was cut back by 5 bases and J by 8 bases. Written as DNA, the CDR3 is TGTGCCAGCAGCACCCAACAGGGGAAGCAGTACTTC. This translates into CASSTQQGKQYF.

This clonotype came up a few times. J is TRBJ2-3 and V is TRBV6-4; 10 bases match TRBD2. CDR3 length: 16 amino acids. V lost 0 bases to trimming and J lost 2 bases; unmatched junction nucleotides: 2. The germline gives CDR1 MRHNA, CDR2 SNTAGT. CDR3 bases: TGTGCCAGCAGTGACTCGAGCGGGAGGGCCACAGATACGCAGTATTTT. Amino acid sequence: CASSDSSGRATDTQYF.

For the CDR3, the DNA is TGTGCCAGCAGTTACCCTCAGGGAAATCAGCCCCAGCATTTT. It yields the protein CASSYPQGNQPQHF. V gene TRBV6-6 combines with J gene TRBJ1-5, with a weak D call TRBD1 (5 bases). The CDR3 has 14 residues. In germline, CDR1 is MNHNY, CDR2 SVGAGI (reference sequence). V shed 2 bases and J shed 4 bases, with 9 bases lying between them.

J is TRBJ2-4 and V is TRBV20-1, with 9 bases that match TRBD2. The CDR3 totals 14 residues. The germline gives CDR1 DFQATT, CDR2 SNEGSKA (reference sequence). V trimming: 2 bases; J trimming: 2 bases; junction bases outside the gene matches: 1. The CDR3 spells CSARLAGTKNIQYF. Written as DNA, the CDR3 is TGCAGTGCTAGACTAGCGGGGACCAAAAACATTCAGTACTTC.

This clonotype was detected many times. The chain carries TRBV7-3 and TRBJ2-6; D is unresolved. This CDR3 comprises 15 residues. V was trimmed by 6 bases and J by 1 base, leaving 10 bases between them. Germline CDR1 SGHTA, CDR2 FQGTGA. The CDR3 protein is CASSLSPSGANVLTF. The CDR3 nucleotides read TGTGCCAGCAGTCTTAGCCCTTCTGGGGCCAACGTCCTGACTTTC. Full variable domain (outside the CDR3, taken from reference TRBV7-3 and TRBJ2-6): GAGVSQTPSNKVTEKGKYVELRCDPISGHTALYWYRQSLGQGPEFLIYFQGTGAADDSGLPNDRFFAVRPEGSVSTLKIQRTERGDSAVYLCASSLSPSGANVLTFGAGSRLTVL.

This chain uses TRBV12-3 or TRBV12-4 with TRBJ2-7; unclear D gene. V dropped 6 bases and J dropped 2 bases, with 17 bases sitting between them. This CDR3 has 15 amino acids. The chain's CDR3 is CASSSASLRTYEQYF. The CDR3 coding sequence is TGTGCCAGCAGCTCCGCCTCCCTCCGGACCTACGAGCAGTACTTC.

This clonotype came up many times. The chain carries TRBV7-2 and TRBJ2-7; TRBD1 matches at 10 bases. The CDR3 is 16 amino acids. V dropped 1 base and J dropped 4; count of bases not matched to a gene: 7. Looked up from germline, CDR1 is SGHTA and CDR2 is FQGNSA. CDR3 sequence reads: CASSLGWGQGSYEQYF. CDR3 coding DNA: TGTGCCAGCAGCTTAGGCTGGGGACAGGGGTCGTACGAGCAGTACTTC.

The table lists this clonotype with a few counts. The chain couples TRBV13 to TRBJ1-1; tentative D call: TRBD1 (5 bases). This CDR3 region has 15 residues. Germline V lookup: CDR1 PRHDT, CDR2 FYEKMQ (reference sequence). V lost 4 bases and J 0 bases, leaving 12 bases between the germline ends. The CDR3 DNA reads TGTGCCAGCAGCTACCGGACACAACTGAACACTGAAGCTTTCTTT. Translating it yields CASSYRTQLNTEAFF.

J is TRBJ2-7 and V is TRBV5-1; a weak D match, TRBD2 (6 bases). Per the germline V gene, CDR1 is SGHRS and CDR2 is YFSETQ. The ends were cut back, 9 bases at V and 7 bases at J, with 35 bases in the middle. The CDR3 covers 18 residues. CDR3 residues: CAIPAGIADNPYKMEQYF. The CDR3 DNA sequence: TGCGCCATCCCAGCGGGTATAGCGGACAATCCTTACAAAATGGAGCAGTACTTC.